This T cell receptor (beta chain) stems from a study of cytomegalovirus exposure and HLA in healthy donors. Study-wide background: There were roughly 110 million unique TCR beta sequences, drawn from some 180 million T cells, in an earlier analysis. Whole-study results and caveats: When presence/absence was analysed, sequencing depth was taken to be roughly uniform across donors. In a later analysis, CMV-associated beta chains were mostly HLA-associated, it appeared.

In the case of this clone: Its target is not known.

The PCR ran on 60 Vbeta and 13 Jbeta primers. The protocol was immunoSEQ multiplex PCR, while the TCRdb copy is restricted to in-frame clones and leaves out a portion. The sample lists approximately 160,000 clones; roughly four fifths were seen once. V lost 4 bases, J lost 3 bases, and 4 bases lay in between. Germline V gene sequence: CDR1 SEHNR, CDR2 FQNEAQ (reference sequence). The CDR3 runs to 11 residues. Material: PBMCs. The receptor comes from a man aged 18 to 29 in good health and CMV-seronegative. The chain couples TRBV7-9 to TRBJ2-7, with D unresolved. The CDR3 here is CASSSLYEQYF. The CDR3 nucleotides read TGTGCCAGCAGCTCCCTCTACGAGCAGTACTTC.